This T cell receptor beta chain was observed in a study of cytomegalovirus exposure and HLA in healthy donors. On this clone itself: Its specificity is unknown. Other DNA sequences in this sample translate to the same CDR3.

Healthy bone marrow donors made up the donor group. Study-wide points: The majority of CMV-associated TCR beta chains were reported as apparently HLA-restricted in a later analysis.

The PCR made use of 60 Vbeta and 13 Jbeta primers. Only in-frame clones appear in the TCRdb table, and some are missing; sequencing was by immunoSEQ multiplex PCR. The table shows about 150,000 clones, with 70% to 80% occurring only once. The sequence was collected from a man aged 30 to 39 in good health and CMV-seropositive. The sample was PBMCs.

CDR3 nucleotide sequence: TGCGCCAGCAGTCTCGGACAGGGGTCGAATGAGCAGTTCTTC. It codes for CASSLGQGSNEQFF. The chain recombines TRBV5-1 with TRBJ2-1, with 9 bases aligning to TRBD1. The trim removed 5 bases at V and 7 bases at J, leaving 7 bases unmatched. CDR1 and CDR2 from the germline V gene are SGHRS and YFSETQ. The CDR3 has 14 residues.